These 25 T cell receptor beta chains originate from one sample sequenced in a study of technical replicates of blood from a few donors. This table comes from immunoSEQ multiplex PCR, and its TCRdb copy is limited to in-frame clones, with some not included. The sample consists of some 79,000 clones, 94% of them appearing once. Sequencing was performed on T cells isolated from PBMCs. The receptors here all came from a human donor in good health.

The rearrangement joins TRBV11-3 to TRBJ2-7; no firm D call. V was pared by 6 bases and J by 3 bases, with 12 bases between. Germline V gene data show CDR1 as SGHNT and CDR2 as YENEEA. This CDR3 has 13 amino acids. The CDR3 here is CASSPDLIYEQYF. The DNA of the CDR3 is TGTGCCAGCAGTCCCGACTTAATCTACGAGCAGTACTTC.

The V and J genes are TRBV11-3 and TRBJ1-1; 7 bases align to TRBD1. The CDR3 is 15 amino acids. Germline V gives CDR1 SGHNT, CDR2 YENEEA. V gave up 5 bases and J gave up 0 bases; unmatched junction bases: 6. The DNA of the CDR3 is TGTGCCAGCAGCCCCCGGACAGGCCTGAACACTGAAGCTTTCTTT. Translation: CASSPRTGLNTEAFF.

The rearrangement uses TRBV7-9 and TRBJ1-1; 9 positions match TRBD1. After removal of 5 bases from V and 4 bases from J, the junction contained 5 bases not matched to a gene. The V gene's germline CDR1 is SEHNR and CDR2 FQNEAQ (reference sequence). CDR3 size: 14 residues. The CDR3, as DNA: TGTGCCAGCAGCCACCGGGACAGGGCCACTGAAGCTTTCTTT. Its translation is CASSHRDRATEAFF. Using reference TRBV7-9 and TRBJ1-1 for the parts outside the CDR3, the full variable domain is DTGVSQNPRHKITKRGQNVTFRCDPISEHNRLYWYRQTLGQGPEFLTYFQNEAQLEKSRLLSDRFSAERPKGSFSTLEIQRTEQGDSAMYLCASSHRDRATEAFFGQGTRLTVV.

The CDR3 here is CASSLRGPFLSRGEQYF. The CDR3 coding sequence is TGTGCCAGCAGTTTAAGGGGGCCCTTTCTTTCGAGGGGGGAGCAGTACTTC. The chain carries TRBV28 and TRBJ2-7; TRBD1 aligns across 7 bases. The V and J ends lost 2 bases and 7 bases, in that order; junction bases with no gene match: 17. This CDR3 is built from 17 residues. The germline V gene encodes CDR1 MDHEN and CDR2 SYDVKM.

This chain uses TRBV27 with TRBJ2-7; 11 positions match TRBD2. Losses at the gene ends were 2 bases for V and 2 bases for J; bases not matched to a gene: 2. CDR3 size: 15 residues. Germline lookup yields CDR1 MNHEY and CDR2 SMNVEV (reference sequence). DNA of the CDR3: TGTGCCAGCAGTTTAGGGACTAGCGGACCCTACGAGCAGTACTTC. Amino acids: CASSLGTSGPYEQYF.

This clone was observed a few times. The chain employs TRBV5-6 and TRBJ2-2; perhaps TRBD2 as D (5 bases). The V end lost 2 bases, the J end lost 4 bases, and 15 bases lay between the germline ends. The CDR3 is made up of 16 amino acids. In germline, CDR1 is SGHDT, CDR2 YYEEEE. As DNA, the CDR3 is TGTGCCAGCAGCTTACGGCTTCCACGGGGCACCGGGGAGCTGTTTTTT. As protein: CASSLRLPRGTGELFF. Supplemented by reference TRBV5-6 and TRBJ2-2, the full variable domain reads DAGVTQSPTHLIKTRGQQVTLRCSPKSGHDTVSWYQQALGQGPQFIFQYYEEEERQRGNFPDRFSGHQFPNYSSELNVNALLLGDSALYLCASSLRLPRGTGELFFGEGSRLTVL.

CDR3 region: CAGADRGGKLFF. CDR3 in DNA: TGTGCCGGTGCAGACAGGGGCGGGAAACTGTTTTTT. The chain recombines TRBV2 with TRBJ1-4, with TRBD1 identical over 8 bases. Germline CDR1 and CDR2: SNHLY and FYNNEI. J gave up 11 bases and V 11 bases, and 10 bases lay outside the gene matches. The CDR3 is 12 amino acids.

This chain connects TRBV6-1 to TRBJ1-5, with a possible D match to TRBD1 (5 bases). V lost 5 bases, J lost 2 bases, and 7 bases lay in between. The germline gives CDR1 MNHNS, CDR2 SASEGT. This CDR3 is 13 amino acids long. CDR3 loop: CASSLRGNQPQHF. For the CDR3, the DNA is TGTGCCAGCAGTCTCAGGGGCAATCAGCCCCAGCATTTT.

V gene TRBV7-9 combines with J gene TRBJ1-4; 8 nucleotides match TRBD1. This CDR3 has 15 amino acids. The V and J ends lost 5 bases and 8 bases, in that order; junction bases with no gene match: 10. Germline values: CDR1 SEHNR, CDR2 FQNEAQ (reference sequence). DNA for the CDR3: TGTGCCAGCAGCGCAACCGGGACAGGACGGGAAAAACTGTTTTTT. Protein product: CASSATGTGREKLFF.

V usage is TRBV2 and J usage is TRBJ2-5, with D maybe TRBD2 (5 bases). CDR1 is SNHLY, CDR2 FYNNEI, per germline. The ends were cut back, 2 bases at V and 5 bases at J, with 18 bases in the middle. The CDR3 covers 16 residues. CDR3: CASSEIAVGVRETQYF. The CDR3 coding sequence is TGTGCCAGCAGTGAAATTGCAGTGGGAGTTAGGGAGACCCAGTACTTC.

J is TRBJ2-7 and V is TRBV9; D remains ambiguous. The CDR3 runs 14 residues. The V gene's germline CDR1 is SGDLS and CDR2 YYNGEE. V lost 2 bases and J lost 3, with 12 bases in between. CDR3 DNA sequence: TGTGCCAGCAGCGTCACCTCCGACAACTACGAGCAGTACTTC. Translating gives CASSVTSDNYEQYF.

The chain links TRBV27 to TRBJ2-6; unclear D gene. CDR3 length equals 14 residues. CDR1 and CDR2 (germline): MNHEY, SMNVEV (reference sequence). Trimming removed 4 bases from V and 1 base from J, with 5 bases in between. CDR3 nucleotide sequence: TGTGCCAGCAGTTACATATCTGGGGCCAACGTCCTGACTTTC. Its protein is CASSYISGANVLTF.

The gene calls are TRBV15 and TRBJ1-2; the D gene is possibly TRBD1 (6 bases). V was shortened by 0 bases and J by 11 bases, with 22 bases between the two germline ends. The CDR3 runs to 16 residues. Germline CDR1 LNHNV, CDR2 YYDKDF (reference sequence). DNA for the CDR3: TGTGCCACCAGCAGAGATTTAGGGGGTGGTCCTATGGGGTACACCTTC. Translation gives CATSRDLGGGPMGYTF.

This sequence joins TRBV6-5 and TRBJ1-2; 7 positions match TRBD1. Germline V lookup: CDR1 MNHEY, CDR2 SVGAGI. V lost 2 bases and J lost 4; bases outside the gene matches: 7. The CDR3 consists of 15 residues. CDR3 sequence: CASSYRGQVVYGYTF. In DNA form, the CDR3 reads TGTGCCAGCAGTTACCGAGGACAGGTAGTCTATGGCTACACCTTC.

This chain links TRBV7-9 with TRBJ2-5; 14 nucleotides align to TRBD2. Germline trimming cut 1 base from V and 2 bases from J; bases unmatched to any gene: 9. Germline CDR1 is SEHNR and CDR2 is FQNEAQ (reference sequence). The CDR3 totals 19 residues. CDR3 region: CASSLGLAGGPVRQETQYF. The CDR3, as DNA: TGTGCCAGCAGCTTAGGACTAGCGGGAGGGCCTGTTAGACAAGAGACCCAGTACTTC.

The CDR3 protein is CASSPRTSGNTGELFF. In DNA form, the CDR3 reads TGTGCCAGCAGCCCACGGACTAGCGGAAACACCGGGGAGCTGTTTTTT. This chain uses TRBV13 with TRBJ2-2; 10 bases agree with TRBD2. Trimming cost V 5 bases and J 2 bases; bases outside gene matches: 5. The CDR3 has 16 residues. Germline V gene sequence: CDR1 PRHDT, CDR2 FYEKMQ (reference sequence).

The V call is TRBV30, the J call TRBJ2-7, with a tentative D call TRBD1 (6 bases). CDR3 length: 15 residues. Looked up from germline, CDR1 is GTSNPN and CDR2 is SVGIG (reference sequence). The germline V and J ends were trimmed by 4 bases and 6 bases, with 22 bases remaining between them. The CDR3 DNA reads as TGTGCCTGGATCCCCAATCAGGGGCCAGGAGCCGAGCAGTACTTC. Protein: CAWIPNQGPGAEQYF.

There are a few counts of this clone. The rearrangement uses TRBV4-1 and TRBJ1-1; TRBD1 might be the D (6 bases). Trimming removed 4 bases at V and 0 bases at J, with 9 bases between. In germline, CDR1 is MGHRA, CDR2 YSYEKL. This CDR3 is built from 14 residues. The CDR3 spells CASSLYRVNTEAFF. CDR3 sequence (DNA): TGCGCCAGCAGCCTGTACAGGGTGAACACTGAAGCTTTCTTT.

The rearrangement uses TRBV27 and TRBJ2-1, with D tentatively TRBD2 (6 bases). The V gene lost 5 bases and the J gene lost 4 bases, with 15 bases spanning the gap. Germline V gene lookup returns CDR1 MNHEY and CDR2 SMNVEV (reference sequence). The CDR3 runs 15 residues. The DNA of the CDR3 is TGTGCCAGCAGTCCTACAAGCGGGCTTTACAATGAGCAGTTCTTC. It translates to CASSPTSGLYNEQFF.

The chain has TRBV30 and TRBJ1-1; TRBD1 matches at 9 bases. This CDR3 has 16 amino acids. Germline loops: CDR1 GTSNPN, CDR2 SVGIG (reference sequence). Trimming at V came to 4 bases and at J to 5 bases, leaving 14 bases not matched to a gene. CDR3 nucleotide sequence: TGTGCCTGGACAGAAGGGTACAGGGGGCGAGAGACTGAAGCTTTCTTT. Its translation is CAWTEGYRGRETEAFF.

The V call is TRBV14, the J call TRBJ2-7; a possible D gene is TRBD2 (5 bases). CDR1 is SGHDN and CDR2 is FVKESK in the germline V gene. V was pared by 3 bases and J by 0 bases, with 15 bases between. This CDR3 spans 16 amino acids. The CDR3 here is CASSQGATGSSYEQYF. CDR3 DNA sequence: TGTGCCAGCAGCCAGGGTGCAACGGGGAGCTCCTACGAGCAGTACTTC.

V and J are TRBV14 and TRBJ2-7; 7 positions match TRBD2. This CDR3 is built from 17 residues. Germline trimming cut 4 bases from V and 4 bases from J; bases unmatched to any gene: 16. In germline, CDR1 is SGHDN, CDR2 FVKESK. CDR3 nucleotide sequence: TGTGCCAGCAGCCGAGGGCAGAGCGGGAAAGAAATATACGAGCAGTACTTC. Protein: CASSRGQSGKEIYEQYF. The full variable domain, its missing parts supplied by reference TRBV14 and TRBJ2-7, is EAGVTQFPSHSVIEKGQTVTLRCDPISGHDNLYWYRRVMGKEIKFLLHFVKESKQDESGMPNNRFLAERTGGTYSTLKVQPAELEDSGVYFCASSRGQSGKEIYEQYFGPGTRLTVT.

CDR3 sequence: CASSYGLADRTDTQYF. DNA of the CDR3: TGTGCCAGCAGTTACGGGCTAGCGGATCGCACAGATACGCAGTATTTT. The chain combines TRBV6-5 with TRBJ2-3, with 7 nucleotides matching TRBD2. The CDR3 runs 16 residues. CDR1 and CDR2 from the germline V gene are MNHEY and SVGAGI. Trimming removed 2 bases from V and 1 base from J; junction bases left unmatched: 6.

The genes are TRBV6-1 and TRBJ1-5; possibly TRBD1 for D (5 bases). The germline CDR1 and CDR2 sequences are MNHNS and SASEGT. The CDR3 is 16 residues long. V lost 2 bases, J lost 4 bases, and 15 bases lay in between. The CDR3: CASSEWGRAANQPQHF. Here the CDR3 DNA reads TGTGCCAGCAGTGAATGGGGCAGGGCCGCGAATCAGCCCCAGCATTTT.

The J gene is TRBJ2-5, the V gene TRBV5-1; 12 bases line up with TRBD2. V was clipped by 0 bases and J by 4 bases; unmatched bases: 7. Germline CDR1 SGHRS, CDR2 YFSETQ. The CDR3 runs to 17 residues. The DNA of the CDR3 is TGCGCCAGCAGCTTGGGGCTAGCGGGGGGGCCGGGAGAGACCCAGTACTTC. Encoded protein: CASSLGLAGGPGETQYF. The whole variable domain, filled in from reference TRBV5-1 and TRBJ2-5, reads KAGVTQTPRYLIKTRGQQVTLSCSPISGHRSVSWYQQTPGQGLQFLFEYFSETQRNKGNFPGRFSGRQFSNSRSEMNVSTLELGDSALYLCASSLGLAGGPGETQYFGPGTRLLVL.